This record covers a single T cell receptor beta chain. Losses at the gene ends were 5 bases for V and 4 bases for J; bases not matched to a gene: 7. This CDR3 has 15 residues. The germline V gene has CDR1 SNHLY and CDR2 FYNNEI. The record originates from a study of STAT5B mutations in CD4+ large granular lymphocyte leukemia. Sequencing was at survey level. The protocol was immunoSEQ multiplex PCR, while the TCRdb copy is restricted to in-frame clones and leaves out a portion. The sample comprises approximately 49,000 clones, around 70% of which are singletons, and 1.5% rests with the top ten. The chain recombines TRBV2 with TRBJ1-5, with 8 bases that match TRBD1. The sample was CD4+ T cells from blood buffy coats. This TCR was sampled from a human donor in good health. The CDR3 sequence is CASSLMRQGNQPQHF. CDR3 coding DNA: TGTGCCAGCAGTTTGATGAGACAGGGGAATCAGCCCCAGCATTTT.